The next 9 T cell receptor beta chains were all read from a single sample in a study of cytomegalovirus exposure and HLA in healthy donors. Vbeta (60) and Jbeta (13) primers were used in the PCR. Method: immunoSEQ multiplex PCR; TCRdb's copy keeps in-frame clones and lacks some. The sample carries about 190,000 clones, 65% to 85% recorded once. Sequencing was performed on PBMCs. These receptor sequences come from a woman between 18 and 30 years old in good health and CMV-seronegative.

The rearrangement uses TRBV4-1 and TRBJ2-2, with a weak D call TRBD1 (6 bases). Germline V gene lookup returns CDR1 MGHRA and CDR2 YSYEKL. The CDR3 has 14 amino acids. V lost 3 bases and J 7 bases, leaving 12 bases between the germline ends. The CDR3 loop reads CASSQGRGNGELFF. The CDR3, as DNA: TGCGCCAGCAGCCAGGGCAGGGGCAACGGGGAGCTGTTTTTT.

In this sample, this clone turned up once. The chain links TRBV4-3 to TRBJ1-6; 12 bases align to TRBD1. Per the germline V gene, CDR1 is LGHNA and CDR2 is YSLEER. The CDR3 has 19 amino acids. With 0 bases clipped from V and 7 bases from J, the junction kept 10 bases outside the gene matches. CDR3 sequence: CASSQDPGTGGFGNSPLHF. CDR3 bases: TGCGCCAGCAGCCAAGACCCCGGGACAGGGGGCTTCGGGAATTCACCCCTCCACTTT.

The chain uses TRBV6-5 and TRBJ2-5; 9 bases fit TRBD1. The closer fit of TRBJ2-7 to the DNA end suggests the J call may be wrong. The CDR3 extends over 13 amino acids. Germline V gene lookup returns CDR1 MNHEY and CDR2 SVGAGI. The CDR3 spells CASRRDRDYEQYF. CDR3 nucleotide sequence: TGTGCCAGCAGACGGGACAGGGACTACGAGCAGTACTTC.

This chain connects TRBV29-1 to TRBJ2-4; 8 bases map to TRBD1. The trim removed 8 bases at V and 1 base at J, leaving 7 bases unmatched. The CDR3 runs to 14 residues. CDR1 and CDR2 from the germline V gene are SQVTM and ANQGSEA. The CDR3 loop is CSPRTGSAKNIQYF. The DNA of the CDR3 is TGCAGCCCAAGGACAGGGTCGGCCAAAAACATTCAGTACTTC.

The rearrangement uses TRBV5-1 and TRBJ1-1; D is undetermined. The CDR3 spans 14 residues. Germline CDR1 is SGHRS and CDR2 is YFSETQ. V was pared by 3 bases and J by 4 bases, with 13 bases between. CDR3 residues: CASSSGFGSTEAFF. CDR3 bases: TGCGCCAGCAGCTCGGGATTTGGGAGCACTGAAGCTTTCTTT.

The rearrangement links TRBV29-1 to TRBJ2-3; D is unclear. Germline CDR1 reads SQVTM; CDR2 reads ANQGSEA. This CDR3 is built from 11 residues. V lost 5 bases, J lost 6 bases, and 9 bases lay in between. This chain's CDR3 is CSVLLRDTQYF. DNA for the CDR3: TGCAGCGTTCTCCTCCGGGATACGCAGTATTTT.

The CDR3, as DNA: TGTGCCAGCAGCCTGTTAGCGCAACGGTCCTACGAGCAGTACTTC. Protein: CASSLLAQRSYEQYF. This chain uses TRBV7-2 with TRBJ2-5; D is perhaps TRBD2 (5 bases). TRBJ2-7 explains the end of the DNA better; the J call may be wrong. The germline gives CDR1 SGHTA, CDR2 FQGNSA. CDR3 size: 15 residues.

This clone was recorded once. The chain carries TRBV6-1 and TRBJ2-7; D gene ambiguous. This CDR3 is built from 12 residues. Trimming stripped 6 bases from V and 6 bases from J, with 12 bases between. From germline, CDR1 is MNHNS and CDR2 SASEGT. The CDR3: CASSPSRLEQYF. The CDR3 coding sequence is TGTGCCAGCAGCCCTAGTCGCCTCGAGCAGTACTTC.

This clone is a singleton in its sample. This chain joins TRBV7-9 and TRBJ1-4; TRBD1 agrees at 9 bases. The trim removed 6 bases at V and 8 bases at J, leaving 13 bases unmatched. The CDR3 sequence is 16 residues long. Germline CDR1 reads SEHNR; CDR2 reads FQNEAQ (reference sequence). In DNA, the CDR3 is TGTGCCAGCAGTGCCGGGACAGGGTACGTGAGAGAAAAACTGTTTTTT. Protein sequence: CASSAGTGYVREKLFF.